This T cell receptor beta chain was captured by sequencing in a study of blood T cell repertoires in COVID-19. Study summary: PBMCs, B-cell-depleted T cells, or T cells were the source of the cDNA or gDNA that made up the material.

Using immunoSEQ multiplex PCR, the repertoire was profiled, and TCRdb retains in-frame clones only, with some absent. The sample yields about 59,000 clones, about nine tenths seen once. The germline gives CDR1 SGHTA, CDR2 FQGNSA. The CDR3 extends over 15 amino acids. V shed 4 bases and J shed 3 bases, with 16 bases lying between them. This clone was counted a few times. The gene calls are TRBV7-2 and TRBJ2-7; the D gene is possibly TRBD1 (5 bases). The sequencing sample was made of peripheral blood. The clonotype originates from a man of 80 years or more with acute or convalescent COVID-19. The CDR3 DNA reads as TGTGCCAGCAGCTCGTTGGCCCGGACAAACTACGAGCAGTACTTC. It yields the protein CASSSLARTNYEQYF.